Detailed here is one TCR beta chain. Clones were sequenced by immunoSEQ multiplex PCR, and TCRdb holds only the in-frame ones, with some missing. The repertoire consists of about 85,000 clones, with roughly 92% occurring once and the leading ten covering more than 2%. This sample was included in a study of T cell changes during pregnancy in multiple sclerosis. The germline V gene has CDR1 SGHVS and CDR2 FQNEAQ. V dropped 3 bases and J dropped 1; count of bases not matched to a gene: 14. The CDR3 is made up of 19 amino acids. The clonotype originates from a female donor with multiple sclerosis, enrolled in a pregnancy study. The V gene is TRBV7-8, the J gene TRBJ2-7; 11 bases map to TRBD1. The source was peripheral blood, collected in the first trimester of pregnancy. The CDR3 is CASSLSWDRGWGKSYEQYF. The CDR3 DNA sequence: TGTGCCAGCAGCTTGAGTTGGGACAGGGGGTGGGGGAAGTCCTACGAGCAGTACTTC.